This note documents a single T cell receptor (beta chain) sequence. The assay was immunoSEQ multiplex PCR, and TCRdb's table has in-frame clones only and misses some. The sample includes about 160,000 clones, about 91% of them seen just once. These data are taken from a study of blood T cell repertoires in COVID-19. CDR1 is SGHNT and CDR2 is YYREEE in the germline V gene (reference sequence). Trimming removed 4 bases at V and 5 bases at J, with 12 bases between. This CDR3 has 13 residues. The sample taken for sequencing was peripheral blood. This sequence joins TRBV5-4 and TRBJ2-5, with a possible D match to TRBD1 (8 bases). The TCR originated in a woman aged 55-75 years who had recovered from COVID-19. CDR3 sequence (DNA): TGTGCCAGCAGCGTACAGGGGGGGGAGACCCAGTACTTC. Protein: CASSVQGGETQYF.